The present entry profiles one T cell receptor (beta chain) with its context. Authors' analysis steps: Estimates of nucleated cell counts were drawn from the amplification of reference gene primers. Data came from immunoSEQ multiplex PCR; TCRdb stores just in-frame clones and leaves some out. V and J calls and clone size come straight from that table; D and trimming were deduced from the DNA. The table records around 290,000 clones, about 93% of them present only once. The data stem from a study of blood T cell repertoires in COVID-19. On the study more broadly: T cells, B-cell-depleted T cells, or PBMCs provided the cDNA or gDNA that served as material.

Germline assignment: CDR1 ENHRY and CDR2 SYGVKD. The CDR3 loop spans 13 amino acids. The germline V and J ends were trimmed by 2 bases and 4 bases, with 7 bases remaining between them. This sequence originates from a woman aged 25 to 39 who had recovered from COVID-19. The sequenced sample was PBMCs or T cells enriched from blood (not recorded which). The rearrangement joins TRBV10-3 to TRBJ2-3; no clear D gene. The CDR3 coding sequence is TGTGCCATCAGTGAGAACGCGGCAGATACGCAGTATTTT. This gives the protein CAISENAADTQYF.